This TCR beta chain was sequenced for a study of PD-1 blockade in classical Hodgkin lymphoma. Study-wide background: Patients in the cohort were put on intravenous nivolumab, 3 mg/kg every 2 weeks. Study-wide results and caveats: Whoever responded completely had baseline diversity much like that seen in newly diagnosed patients. Healthy donors reportedly exceeded newly diagnosed patients in baseline TCR diversity.

The data were produced by immunoSEQ multiplex PCR, yet TCRdb's version contains in-frame clones alone and is incomplete. Of approximately 160,000 clones listed, 78% are singletons. Concerning this clone itself: Its antigen is currently unknown.

All the patients suffered relapse after autologous stem cell transplantation, and brentuximab vedotin exposure differed. Germline trimming cut 5 bases from V and 3 bases from J; bases unmatched to any gene: 15. Germline loops: CDR1 MDHEN, CDR2 SYDVKM. CDR3 length equals 17 residues. The sequence was obtained from a human donor with classical Hodgkin lymphoma. The material sequenced was peripheral blood mononuclear cells (PBMCs), taken before the second cycle of nivolumab. The gene calls are TRBV28 and TRBJ2-5, with 7 bases identical to TRBD2. Here the CDR3 DNA reads TGTGCCAGCAGTCCCTTGGGGGGGTCGTATTCCAAAGAGACCCAGTACTTC. The encoded protein is CASSPLGGSYSKETQYF.